This T cell receptor (beta chain) was captured in a study of shared clonotypes between healthy human individuals. Study results and caveats: Compared with clonotypes that all four donors shared, non-shared clonotypes had lower generation probabilities. Clonotype sharing across several donors was observed for around 5% of naive CD4 clonotypes.

Remarks on this clone: Antigen: not known.

TCRdb keeps only in-frame clones here, not all; method: immunoSEQ multiplex PCR. This repertoire shows 2,100,000 or so clones, 90% to 97% found once; its top ten account for approximately 0.13%. The CDR3 runs to 15 residues. V was clipped by 4 bases and J by 4 bases; unmatched bases: 6. Germline V gene lookup returns CDR1 MGHDK and CDR2 SYGVNS. The chain joins TRBV25-1 to TRBJ2-2; TRBD1 matches at 7 bases. The material sequenced was naive CD4+ T cells sorted from blood. Subset given: CD45RA+ positively selected. The receptor was isolated from a man aged 18 to 35 in good health. The CDR3 region is CASSGDSRGTGELFF. The CDR3 coding sequence is TGTGCCAGCAGTGGGGACAGTAGGGGCACCGGGGAGCTGTTTTTT. The full variable domain, completed using reference TRBV25-1 and TRBJ2-2, is EADIYQTPRYLVIGTGKKITLECSQTMGHDKMYWYQQDPGMELHLIHYSYGVNSTEKGDLSSESTVSRIRTEHFPLTLESARPSHTSQYLCASSGDSRGTGELFFGEGSRLTVL.